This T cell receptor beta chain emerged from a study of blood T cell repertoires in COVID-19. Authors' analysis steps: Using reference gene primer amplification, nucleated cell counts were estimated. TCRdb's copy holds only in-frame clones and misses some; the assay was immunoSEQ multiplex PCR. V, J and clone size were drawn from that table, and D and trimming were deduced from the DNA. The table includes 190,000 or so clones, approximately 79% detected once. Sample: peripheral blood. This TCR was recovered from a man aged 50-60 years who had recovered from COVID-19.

CDR3: CASSAGTGFDQPQHF. The CDR3 DNA sequence: TGTGCCAGCAGCGCCGGGACAGGGTTCGATCAGCCCCAGCATTTT. This chain links TRBV6-6 with TRBJ1-5, with 9 bases identical to TRBD1. Germline V CDR1 and CDR2: MNHNY, SVGAGI (reference sequence). The CDR3 is made up of 15 amino acids. With 6 bases clipped from V and 5 bases from J, the junction kept 8 bases outside the gene matches.